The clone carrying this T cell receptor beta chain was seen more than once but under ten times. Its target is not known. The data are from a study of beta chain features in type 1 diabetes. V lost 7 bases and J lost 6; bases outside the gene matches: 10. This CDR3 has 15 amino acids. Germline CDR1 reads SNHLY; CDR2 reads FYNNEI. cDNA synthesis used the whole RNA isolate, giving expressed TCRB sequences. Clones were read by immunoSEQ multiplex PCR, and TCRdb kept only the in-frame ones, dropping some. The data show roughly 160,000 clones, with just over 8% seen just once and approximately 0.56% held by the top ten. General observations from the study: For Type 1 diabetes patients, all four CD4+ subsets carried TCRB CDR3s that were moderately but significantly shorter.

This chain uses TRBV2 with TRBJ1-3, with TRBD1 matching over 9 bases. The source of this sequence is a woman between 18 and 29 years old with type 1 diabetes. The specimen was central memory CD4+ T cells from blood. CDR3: CASNRGQGAPNTIYF. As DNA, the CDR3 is TGTGCCAGCAACAGGGGACAGGGAGCCCCAAACACCATATATTTT.